This T cell receptor (beta chain) was captured in a study of CD8 T cells in ankylosing spondylitis. TCRdb passed the 5' RACE reads through MiXCR, listing each CDR3 protein once. Of 670,000 or so distinct CDR3 sequences detected, 15% to 20% appear once; the ten largest clones hold 15% to 20%. V was pared by 3 bases and J by 2 bases, with 14 bases between. Germline V gene data show CDR1 as DFQATT and CDR2 as SNEGSKA (reference sequence). The CDR3 is made up of 14 amino acids. General study findings and limits: The study identified a TCR beta motif of roughly eight highly homologous variants that appeared characteristic of ankylosing spondylitis blood.

A word on this clonotype: The antigen remains undetermined.

Sequencing was performed on blood, either unsorted or a sorted T cell fraction (not recorded which). This chain links TRBV20-1 with TRBJ2-7; tentatively, D is TRBD1 (5 bases). The sequence came from a male donor with ankylosing spondylitis. The CDR3 DNA sequence: TGCAGTGCTAGCCCCCTAGGGGTCCCCTACGAGCAGTACTTC. Translated: CSASPLGVPYEQYF.